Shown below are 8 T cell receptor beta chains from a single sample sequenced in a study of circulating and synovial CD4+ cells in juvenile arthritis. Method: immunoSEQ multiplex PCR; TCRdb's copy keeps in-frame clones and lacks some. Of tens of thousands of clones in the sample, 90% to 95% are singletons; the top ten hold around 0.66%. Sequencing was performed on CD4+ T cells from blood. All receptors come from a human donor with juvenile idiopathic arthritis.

The CDR3 sequence is CASSLGHDLNYEQYF. DNA of the CDR3: TGTGCCAGCAGCTTGGGACATGATCTGAACTACGAGCAGTACTTC. The chain couples TRBV7-9 to TRBJ2-7, with D possibly matching TRBD1 (6 bases). The germline V and J ends were trimmed by 3 bases and 3 bases, with 15 bases remaining between them. CDR3 size: 15 residues. Germline V gene lookup returns CDR1 SEHNR and CDR2 FQNEAQ (reference sequence).

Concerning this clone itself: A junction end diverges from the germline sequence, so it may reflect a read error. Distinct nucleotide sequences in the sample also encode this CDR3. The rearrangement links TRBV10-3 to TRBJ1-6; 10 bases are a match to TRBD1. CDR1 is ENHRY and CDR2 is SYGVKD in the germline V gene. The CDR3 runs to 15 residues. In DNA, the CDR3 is TGTGCCATCAGGACCGGGACAGGGGATAATTCCCCCCTCCACTTT. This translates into CAIRTGTGDNSPLHF.

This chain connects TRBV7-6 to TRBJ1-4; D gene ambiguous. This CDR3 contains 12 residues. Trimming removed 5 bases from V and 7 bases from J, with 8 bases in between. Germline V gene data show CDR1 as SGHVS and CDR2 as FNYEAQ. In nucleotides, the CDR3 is TGTGCCAGCAGCCCCACTCCTGAAAAACTGTTTTTT. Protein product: CASSPTPEKLFF.

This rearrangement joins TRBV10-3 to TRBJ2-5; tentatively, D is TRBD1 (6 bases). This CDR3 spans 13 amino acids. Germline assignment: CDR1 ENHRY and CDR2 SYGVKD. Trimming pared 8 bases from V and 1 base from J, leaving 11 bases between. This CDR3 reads CAIGQPPQETQYF. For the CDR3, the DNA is TGTGCCATCGGACAGCCACCCCAAGAGACCCAGTACTTC.

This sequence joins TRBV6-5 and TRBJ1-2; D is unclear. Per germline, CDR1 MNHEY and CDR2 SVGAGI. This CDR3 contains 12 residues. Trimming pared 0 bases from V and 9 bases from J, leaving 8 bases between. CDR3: CASSYSIGRYTF. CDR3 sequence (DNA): TGTGCCAGCAGTTACTCGATTGGGCGCTACACCTTC.

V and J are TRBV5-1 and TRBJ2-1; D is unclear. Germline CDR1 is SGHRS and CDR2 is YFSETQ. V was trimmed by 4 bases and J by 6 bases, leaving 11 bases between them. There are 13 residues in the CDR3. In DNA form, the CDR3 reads TGCGCCAGCAGCGCAGGCCCTACCAATGAGCAGTTCTTC. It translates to CASSAGPTNEQFF.

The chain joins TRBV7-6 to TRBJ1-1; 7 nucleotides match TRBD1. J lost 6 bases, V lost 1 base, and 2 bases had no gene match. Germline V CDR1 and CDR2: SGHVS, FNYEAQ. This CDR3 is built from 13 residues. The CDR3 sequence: CASSLGQGSEAFF. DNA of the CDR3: TGTGCCAGCAGCTTAGGACAGGGCTCTGAAGCTTTCTTT.

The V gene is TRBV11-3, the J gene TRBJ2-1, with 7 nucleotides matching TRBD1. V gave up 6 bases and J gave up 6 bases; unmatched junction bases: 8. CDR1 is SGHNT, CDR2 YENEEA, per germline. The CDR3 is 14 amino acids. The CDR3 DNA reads TGTGCCAGCAGGACAAACAGGGACAGCAATGAGCAGTTCTTC. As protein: CASRTNRDSNEQFF.